This T cell receptor (beta chain) comes out of a study of metastatic and nonmetastatic thyroid tumors (dated by TCRdb to 2020 to 2021). At the level of the whole study: For patients with malignant and with benign thyroid disease, the researchers compared repertoires between peripheral blood samples and tumor or nodule tissue samples. Beyond this particular receptor, the publication reports: In both blood and tumor samples, malignant tumors were reported to have significantly higher TCR beta diversity than benign nodules.

None of the patients had been given any treatment before thyroid surgery. Patient clinical samples collected from about 2011 to 2018 were retrospectively analysed using T-cell receptor beta sequencing. This clone was counted many times. The specificity of this receptor is unknown. No quality values exist for individual bases; no much larger clone is one base distant. CDR1 and CDR2 are read off the germline V gene as MNHEY and SVGEGT. The CDR3 measures 15 amino acids from cysteine to phenylalanine. CDR3 DNA is the only sequence kept; it has 45 bases, read in frame from the first base. The junction shows trimming of 4 bases on V and 0 bases on J, plus 13 bases between the germline ends. Receptor libraries were prepared by PCR. Sequencer: Illumina HiSeq 4000. High-throughput sequencing was used to profile the CDR3 region of the TCR beta-chain in every patient. In the original analysis: Drawing on CDR3 differences between clinicopathological groups, the researchers built a classifier meant to tell apart patients with distant-metastatic papillary thyroid cancer. Repertoire diversity was assessed with the Shannon index, and tumor-blood repertoire similarity with the Morisita-Horn index. TCRdb applied fastp at Q25 and MiXCR to the public reads, then kept only in-frame beta chains. Here the V and J calls rest on TCRdb's processing, not on the authors' analysis. Here the sample has fewer than 7,500 clones; under 30% occur a single time. 11% of the sample belongs to the ten largest clones.

The TCR was taken from a male donor with papillary thyroid cancer or a benign thyroid nodule (not recorded which). Some clones in this sample may be carry-over from other donors' samples. The chain is assembled from TRBV6-2 or TRBV6-3 and TRBJ2-7, with a tentative D gene TRBD1 over 5 matching bases. The sequencing sample was made of adjacent normal tissue. The CDR3 protein sequence reads: CASSSPGQISYEQYF. The DNA sequence is as follows: TGTGCCAGCAGTTCCCCAGGGCAGATCTCCTACGAGCAGTACTTC.